This T cell receptor (beta chain) was recorded in a study of blood T cell repertoires in COVID-19. The table came from immunoSEQ multiplex PCR; TCRdb's copy has only in-frame clones and leaves some out. Of fewer than 200,000 clones in the sample, about 86% are singletons; the top ten hold 3.6%. Germline trimming cut 0 bases from V and 7 bases from J; bases unmatched to any gene: 5. The V gene's germline CDR1 is SGHRS and CDR2 YFSETQ. The CDR3 has 14 amino acids. The sequence was collected from a woman in her 50s in a cohort exposed to, infected with or recovered from COVID-19 (not recorded which). The chain carries TRBV5-1 and TRBJ1-1; TRBD1 aligns across 8 bases. The sample taken for sequencing was PBMCs or T cells enriched from blood (not recorded which). The CDR3 spells CASSLGTGQGEAFF. The CDR3 nucleotides read TGCGCCAGCAGCTTGGGTACCGGACAGGGTGAAGCTTTCTTT.